This record looks at one T cell receptor (beta chain) sequence and its context. No antigen is known for it. Within one base of it there is no much larger clone, and no base qualities were kept. The data were obtained in a study of CD8 T cells in ankylosing spondylitis (dated by TCRdb to 2016 to 2017). Regarding the research as a whole: To find TCR variants linked to disease, the study profiled T cell receptor beta repertoires in ankylosing spondylitis patients and healthy donors. In total, the full study cohort was made up of about 110 healthy donors and 20 to 25 ankylosing spondylitis patients. Peripheral blood samples were taken, and synovial fluid was additionally collected from ankylosing spondylitis patients. What the authors observed across the whole study: A CD8+ phenotype was shown by the disease-linked clones, which were found at relatively low frequencies in peripheral blood. The disease-linked clones were reported to be significantly enriched in matched synovial fluid samples from ankylosing spondylitis patients. Blood from ankylosing spondylitis patients appeared to be characterized by a TCR beta motif made up of several highly homologous amino acid variants. Some motif variants had previously been reported in the synovial fluid and blood of reactive arthritis patients, which suggests shared mechanisms of disease initiation.

Sequenced using an Illumina HiSeq 2500. TCR beta libraries were prepared by quantitative 5'-RACE with molecular barcodes. The authors processed their data as follows. A new computational method based on a probabilistic model of VDJ rearrangement was used to identify disease-linked TCR variants. TCRdb ran its own pipeline on the public reads, namely fastp trimming at Q25 and MiXCR clone calling, and kept in-frame beta chains. All rows with the same CDR3 protein become a single entry with the most common DNA and genes. The V and J calls shown here were made by TCRdb, not taken from the authors' results. This sample gives some 92,000 distinct CDR3 sequences in total; 25% to 35% of them show up just once. The top ten hold 50% to 60% of the sample. The CDR3 spans 15 residues, from the cysteine through the phenylalanine. Just the 45-base CDR3 DNA is kept, in frame starting at base 1. The germline V gene provides CDR1 KGHSH and CDR2 LQKENI. V and J are truncated by 2 bases and 2 bases respectively, leaving an intervening sequence of 9 bases.

The material sequenced was blood, either unsorted or a sorted T cell fraction (not recorded which). This receptor was taken from a male donor with ankylosing spondylitis or in good health (not recorded which). Rearrangement joined TRBV18 to TRBJ2-2; confidence is insufficient to name the D gene. The CDR3 reads as follows: CASSPGPLNTGELFF. The DNA is TGTGCCAGCTCACCAGGGCCATTAAACACCGGGGAGCTGTTTTTT.